This T cell receptor (beta chain) was sequenced during a study of blood T cell repertoires in COVID-19. TCRdb's copy holds only in-frame clones and misses some; the assay was immunoSEQ multiplex PCR. The data show about 130,000 clones, about 89% seen once. CDR1 is LNHNV and CDR2 is YYDKDF in the germline V gene (reference sequence). This CDR3 contains 14 residues. V lost 5 bases and J lost 8, with 15 bases in between. The chain employs TRBV15 and TRBJ1-4, with a possible D match to TRBD1 (5 bases). This TCR derives from a man in his fifties or sixties with active or convalescent COVID-19. The sequencing input was peripheral blood. As DNA, the CDR3 is TGTGCCACCAGCCCTCGGGGGGGTCGAGAAAAACTGTTTTTT. Encoded protein: CATSPRGGREKLFF.